This T cell receptor beta chain was sequenced in a study of technical replicates of blood from a few donors. Assay: immunoSEQ multiplex PCR; the TCRdb copy retains only in-frame clones and omits some. The sample lists fewer than 90,000 clones; 93% were seen once. The sample comprised T cells isolated from PBMCs. The TCR sequence derives from a human donor in good health.

CDR3 DNA sequence: TGTGCCAGCAGCCGCGGGACAGCCTACGCGAACACCGGGGAGCTGTTTTTT. Its translation is CASSRGTAYANTGELFF. The V call is TRBV14, the J call TRBJ2-2; possible D gene TRBD1, 7 bases. The CDR3 has 17 amino acids. Germline V lookup: CDR1 SGHDN, CDR2 FVKESK. V lost 4 bases and J lost 0, with 15 bases in between.